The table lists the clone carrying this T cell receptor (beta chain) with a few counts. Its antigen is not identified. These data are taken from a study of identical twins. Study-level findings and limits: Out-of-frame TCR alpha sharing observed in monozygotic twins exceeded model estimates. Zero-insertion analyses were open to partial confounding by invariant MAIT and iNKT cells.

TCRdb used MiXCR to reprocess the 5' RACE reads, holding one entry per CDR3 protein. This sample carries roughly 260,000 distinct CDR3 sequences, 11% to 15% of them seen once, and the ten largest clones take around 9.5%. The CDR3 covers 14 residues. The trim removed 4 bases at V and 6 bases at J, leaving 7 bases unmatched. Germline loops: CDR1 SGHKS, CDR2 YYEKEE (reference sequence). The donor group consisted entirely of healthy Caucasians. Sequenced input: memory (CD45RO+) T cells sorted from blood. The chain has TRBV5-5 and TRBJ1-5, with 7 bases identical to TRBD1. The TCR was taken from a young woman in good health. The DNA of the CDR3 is TGTGCCAGCAGCGACAGGGCCTCGGCTCAGCCCCAGCATTTT. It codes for CASSDRASAQPQHF.